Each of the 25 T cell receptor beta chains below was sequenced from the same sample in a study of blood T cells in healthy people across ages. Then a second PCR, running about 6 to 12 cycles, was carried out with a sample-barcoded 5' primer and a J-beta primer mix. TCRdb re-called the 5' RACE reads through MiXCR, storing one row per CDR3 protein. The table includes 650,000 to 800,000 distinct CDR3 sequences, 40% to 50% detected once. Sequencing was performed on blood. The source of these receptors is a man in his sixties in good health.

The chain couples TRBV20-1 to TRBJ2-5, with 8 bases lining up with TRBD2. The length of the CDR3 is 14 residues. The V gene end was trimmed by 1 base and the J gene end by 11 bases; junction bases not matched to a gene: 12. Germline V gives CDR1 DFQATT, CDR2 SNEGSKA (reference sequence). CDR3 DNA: TGCAGTGCTAGAGTACTAGCGGTCTACAATGAGCAGTACTTC. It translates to CSARVLAVYNEQYF.

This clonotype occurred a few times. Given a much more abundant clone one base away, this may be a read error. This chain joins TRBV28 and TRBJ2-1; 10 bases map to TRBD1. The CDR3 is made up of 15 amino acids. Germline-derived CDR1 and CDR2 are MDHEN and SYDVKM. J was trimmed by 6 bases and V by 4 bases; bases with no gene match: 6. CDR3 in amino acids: CASSSPGQGTNEQFF. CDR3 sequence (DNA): TGTGCCAGCAGTTCTCCGGGACAGGGGACCAATGAGCAGTTCTTC.

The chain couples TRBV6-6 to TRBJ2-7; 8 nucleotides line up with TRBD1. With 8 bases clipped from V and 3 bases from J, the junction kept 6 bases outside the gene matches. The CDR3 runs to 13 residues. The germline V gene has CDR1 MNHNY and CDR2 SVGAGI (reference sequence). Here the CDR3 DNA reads TGTGCCAGCGCAGGACAGGGCGACTACGAGCAGTACTTC. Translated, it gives CASAGQGDYEQYF.

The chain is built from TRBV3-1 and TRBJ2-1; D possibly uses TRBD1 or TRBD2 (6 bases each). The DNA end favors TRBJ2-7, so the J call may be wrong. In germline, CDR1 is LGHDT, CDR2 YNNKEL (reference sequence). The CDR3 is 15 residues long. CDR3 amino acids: CASSPTRGLYNEQYF. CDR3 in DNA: TGTGCCAGCAGCCCGACTAGGGGGTTGTACAATGAGCAGTACTTC.

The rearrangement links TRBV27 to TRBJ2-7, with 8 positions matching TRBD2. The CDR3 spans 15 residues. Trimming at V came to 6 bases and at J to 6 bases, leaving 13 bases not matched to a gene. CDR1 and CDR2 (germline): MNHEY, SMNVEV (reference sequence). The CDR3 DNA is TGTGCCAGCAGGGATAGCGGGGTGCCGTCGGGCGAGCAGTACTTC. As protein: CASRDSGVPSGEQYF.

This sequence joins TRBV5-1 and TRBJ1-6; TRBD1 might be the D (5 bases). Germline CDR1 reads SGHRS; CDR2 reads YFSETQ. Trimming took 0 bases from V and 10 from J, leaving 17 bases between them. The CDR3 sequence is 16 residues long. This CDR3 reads CASSLEARGLGSPLHF. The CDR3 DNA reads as TGCGCCAGCAGCTTGGAGGCCCGGGGGTTAGGGTCACCCCTCCACTTT.

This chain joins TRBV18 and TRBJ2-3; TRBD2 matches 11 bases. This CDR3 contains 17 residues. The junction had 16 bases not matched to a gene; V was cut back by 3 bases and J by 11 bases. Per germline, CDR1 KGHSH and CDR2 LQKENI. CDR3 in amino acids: CASSPPSSGGTPRGQYF. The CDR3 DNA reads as TGTGCCAGCTCACCGCCTTCTAGCGGGGGGACTCCACGAGGGCAGTATTTT.

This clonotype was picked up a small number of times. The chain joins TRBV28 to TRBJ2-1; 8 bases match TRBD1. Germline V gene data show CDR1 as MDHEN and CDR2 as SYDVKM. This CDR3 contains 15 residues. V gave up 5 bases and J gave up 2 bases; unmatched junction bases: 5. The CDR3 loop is CASSKTGDPYNEQFF. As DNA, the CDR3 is TGTGCCAGCAGTAAGACAGGGGATCCCTACAATGAGCAGTTCTTC. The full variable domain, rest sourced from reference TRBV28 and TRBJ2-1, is DVKVTQSSRYLVKRTGEKVFLECVQDMDHENMFWYRQDPGLGLRLIYFSYDVKMKEKGDIPEGYSVSREKKERFSLILESASTNQTSMYLCASSKTGDPYNEQFFGPGTRLTVL.

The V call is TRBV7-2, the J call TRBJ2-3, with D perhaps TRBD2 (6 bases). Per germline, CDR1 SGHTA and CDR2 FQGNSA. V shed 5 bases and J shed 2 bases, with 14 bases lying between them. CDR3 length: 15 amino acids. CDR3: CASSRGRLDTDTQYF. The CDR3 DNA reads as TGTGCCAGCAGCCGAGGGAGACTAGACACAGATACGCAGTATTTT. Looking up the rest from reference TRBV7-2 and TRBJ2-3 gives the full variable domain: GAGVSQSPSNKVTEKGKDVELRCDPISGHTALYWYRQSLGQGLEFLIYFQGNSAPDKSGLPSDRFSAERTGGSVSTLTIQRTQQEDSAVYLCASSRGRLDTDTQYFGPGTRLTVL.

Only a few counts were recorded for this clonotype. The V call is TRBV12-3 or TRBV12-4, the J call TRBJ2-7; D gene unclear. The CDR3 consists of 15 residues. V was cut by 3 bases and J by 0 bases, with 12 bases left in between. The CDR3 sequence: CASSLIGISSYEQYF. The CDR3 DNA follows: TGTGCCAGCAGTTTGATAGGGATAAGCTCCTACGAGCAGTACTTC.

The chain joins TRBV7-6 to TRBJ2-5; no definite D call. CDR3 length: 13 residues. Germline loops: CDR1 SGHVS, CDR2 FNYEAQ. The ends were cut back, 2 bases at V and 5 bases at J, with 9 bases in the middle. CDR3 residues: CASSLRIRETQYF. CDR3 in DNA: TGTGCCAGCAGCTTAAGGATTAGGGAGACCCAGTACTTC.

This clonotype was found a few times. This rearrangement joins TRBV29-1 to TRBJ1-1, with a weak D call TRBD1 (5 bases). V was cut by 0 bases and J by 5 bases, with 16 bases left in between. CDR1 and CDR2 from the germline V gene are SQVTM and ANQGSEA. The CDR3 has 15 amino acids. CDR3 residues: CSVEDGRGRDTEAFF. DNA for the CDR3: TGCAGCGTTGAAGATGGCCGGGGGAGAGATACTGAAGCTTTCTTT.

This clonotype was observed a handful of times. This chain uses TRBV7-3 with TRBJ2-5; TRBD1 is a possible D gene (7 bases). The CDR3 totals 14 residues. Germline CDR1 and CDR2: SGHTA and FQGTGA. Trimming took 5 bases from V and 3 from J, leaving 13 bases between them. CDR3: CASSGGDREETQYF. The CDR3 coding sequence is TGTGCCAGCAGCGGAGGGGACAGAGAAGAGACCCAGTACTTC.

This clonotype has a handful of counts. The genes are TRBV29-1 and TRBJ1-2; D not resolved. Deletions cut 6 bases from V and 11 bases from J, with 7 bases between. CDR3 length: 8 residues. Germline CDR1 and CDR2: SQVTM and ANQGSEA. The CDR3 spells CSVGRYTF. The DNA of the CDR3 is TGCAGCGTAGGGAGATACACCTTC.

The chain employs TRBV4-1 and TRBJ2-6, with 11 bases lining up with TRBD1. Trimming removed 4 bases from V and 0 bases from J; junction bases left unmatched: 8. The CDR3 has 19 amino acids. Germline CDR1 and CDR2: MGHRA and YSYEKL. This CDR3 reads CASSRDRGMGISGANVLTF. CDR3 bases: TGCGCCAGCAGCCGGGACAGGGGGATGGGGATCTCTGGGGCCAACGTCCTGACTTTC.

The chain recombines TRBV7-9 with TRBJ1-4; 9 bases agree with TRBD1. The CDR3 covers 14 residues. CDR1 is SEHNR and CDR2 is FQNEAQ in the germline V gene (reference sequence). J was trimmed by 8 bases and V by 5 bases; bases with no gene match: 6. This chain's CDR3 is CASSRTGAGEKLFF. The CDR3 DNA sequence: TGTGCCAGCAGCCGGACAGGGGCAGGAGAAAAACTGTTTTTT.

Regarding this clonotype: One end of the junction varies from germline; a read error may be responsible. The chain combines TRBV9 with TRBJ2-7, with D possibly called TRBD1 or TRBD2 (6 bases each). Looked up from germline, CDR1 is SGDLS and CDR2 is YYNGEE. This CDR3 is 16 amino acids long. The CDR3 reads CASSVGLGGDGYEQYF. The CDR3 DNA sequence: TGCGCCAGCAGCGTAGGGCTGGGGGGCGACGGGTACGAGCAGTACTTC.

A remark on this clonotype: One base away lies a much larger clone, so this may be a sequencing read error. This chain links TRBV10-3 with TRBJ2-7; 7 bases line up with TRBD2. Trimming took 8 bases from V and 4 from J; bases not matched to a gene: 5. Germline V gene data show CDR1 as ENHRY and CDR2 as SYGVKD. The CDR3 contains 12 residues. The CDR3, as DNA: TGTGCCATCCGGGGGGTGGCTTACGAGCAGTACTTC. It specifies CAIRGVAYEQYF.

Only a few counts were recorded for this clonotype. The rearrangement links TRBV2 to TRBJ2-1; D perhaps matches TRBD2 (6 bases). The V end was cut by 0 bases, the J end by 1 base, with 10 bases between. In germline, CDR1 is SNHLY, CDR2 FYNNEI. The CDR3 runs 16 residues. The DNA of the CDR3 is TGTGCCAGCAGTGAAGCGCGGCGGGGTTCCTACAATGAGCAGTTCTTC. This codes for CASSEARRGSYNEQFF. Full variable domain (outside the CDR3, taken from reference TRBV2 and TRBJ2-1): EPEVTQTPSHQVTQMGQEVILRCVPISNHLYFYWYRQILGQKVEFLVSFYNNEISEKSEIFDDQFSVERPDGSNFTLKIRSTKLEDSAMYFCASSEARRGSYNEQFFGPGTRLTVL.

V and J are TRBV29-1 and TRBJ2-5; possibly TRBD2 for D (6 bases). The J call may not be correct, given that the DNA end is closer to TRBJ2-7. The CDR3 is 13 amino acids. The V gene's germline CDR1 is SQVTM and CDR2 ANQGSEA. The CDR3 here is CSVRDSPTYEQYF. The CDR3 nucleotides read TGCAGCGTTCGGGACTCGCCTACCTACGAGCAGTACTTC.

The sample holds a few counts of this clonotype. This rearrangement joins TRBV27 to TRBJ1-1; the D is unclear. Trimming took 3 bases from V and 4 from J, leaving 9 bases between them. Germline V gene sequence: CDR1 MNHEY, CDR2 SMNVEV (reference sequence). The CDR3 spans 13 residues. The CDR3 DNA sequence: TGTGCCAGCAGTTTTGTCCCGGCCACTGAAGCTTTCTTT. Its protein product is CASSFVPATEAFF.

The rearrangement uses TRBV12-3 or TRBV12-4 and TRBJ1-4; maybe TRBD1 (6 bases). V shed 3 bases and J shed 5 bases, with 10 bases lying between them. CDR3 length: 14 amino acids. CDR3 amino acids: CASSFGGPNEKLFF. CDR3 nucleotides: TGTGCCAGCAGTTTTGGGGGCCCGAATGAAAAACTGTTTTTT.

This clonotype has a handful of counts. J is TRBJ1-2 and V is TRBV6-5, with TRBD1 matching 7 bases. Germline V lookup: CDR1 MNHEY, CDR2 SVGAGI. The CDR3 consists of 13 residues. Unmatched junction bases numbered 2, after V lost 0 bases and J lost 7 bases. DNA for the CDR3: TGTGCCAGCAGTTACTCCGGGACAGCTGGCTACACCTTC. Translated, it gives CASSYSGTAGYTF.

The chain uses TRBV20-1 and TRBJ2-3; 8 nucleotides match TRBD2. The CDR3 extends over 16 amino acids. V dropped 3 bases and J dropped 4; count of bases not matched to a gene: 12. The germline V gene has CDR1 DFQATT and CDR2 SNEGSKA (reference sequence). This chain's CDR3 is CSASLGSGGLADTQYF. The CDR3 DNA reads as TGCAGTGCTAGTTTGGGTTCGGGGGGGCTCGCAGATACGCAGTATTTT.

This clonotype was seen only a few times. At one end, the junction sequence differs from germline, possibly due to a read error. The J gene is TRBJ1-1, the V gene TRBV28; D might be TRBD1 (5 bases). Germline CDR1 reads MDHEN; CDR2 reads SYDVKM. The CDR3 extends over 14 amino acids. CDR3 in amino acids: CASSFSGRNTEAFF. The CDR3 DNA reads TGTGCCAGCAGTTTTTCAGGGCGGAACACTGAGGCTTTCTTT.